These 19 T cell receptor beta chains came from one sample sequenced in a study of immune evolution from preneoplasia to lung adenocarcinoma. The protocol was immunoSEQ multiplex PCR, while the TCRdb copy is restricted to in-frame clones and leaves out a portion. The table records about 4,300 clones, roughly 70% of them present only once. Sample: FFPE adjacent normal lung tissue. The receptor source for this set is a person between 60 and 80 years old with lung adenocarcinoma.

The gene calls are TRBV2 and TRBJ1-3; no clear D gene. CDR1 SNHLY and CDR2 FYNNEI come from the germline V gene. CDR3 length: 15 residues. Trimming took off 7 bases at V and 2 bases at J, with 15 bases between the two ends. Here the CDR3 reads CASTELGMAGNTIYF. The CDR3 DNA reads TGTGCCAGCACTGAGTTAGGGATGGCTGGAAACACCATATATTTT.

The CDR3 DNA reads TGTGCCAGTAGTGGTGGGACTAACAGATACAATGAGCAGTTCTTC. Amino acids: CASSGGTNRYNEQFF. The genes are TRBV19 and TRBJ2-1; 7 nucleotides match TRBD2. Germline V CDR1 and CDR2: LNHDA, SQIVND (reference sequence). V was clipped by 5 bases and J by 4 bases; unmatched bases: 8. The CDR3 has 15 residues.

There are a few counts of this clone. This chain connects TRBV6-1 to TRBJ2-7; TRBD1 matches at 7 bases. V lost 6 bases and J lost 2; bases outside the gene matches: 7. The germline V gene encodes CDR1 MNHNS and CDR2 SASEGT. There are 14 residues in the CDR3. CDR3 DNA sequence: TGTGCCAGCAGAGGACTCGACAGGGCCTACGAGCAGTACTTC. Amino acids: CASRGLDRAYEQYF.

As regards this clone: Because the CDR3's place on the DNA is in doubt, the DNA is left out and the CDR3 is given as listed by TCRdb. CDR3 loop: CSVVPAETQYF. The chain recombines TRBV29-1 with TRBJ2-5. Germline values: CDR1 SQVTM, CDR2 ANQGSEA. The CDR3 extends over 11 residues, inclusive of both ends.

The DNA for the CDR3 is TGTGCCAGCAGTTCTCCGGGACAGGGGTACTACGAGCAGTACTTC. It specifies CASSSPGQGYYEQYF. The V and J genes are TRBV11-2 and TRBJ2-7; 10 bases fit TRBD1. The CDR3 totals 15 residues. CDR1 SGHAT and CDR2 FQNNGV come from the germline V gene. Trimming removed 6 bases from V and 3 bases from J; junction bases left unmatched: 8.

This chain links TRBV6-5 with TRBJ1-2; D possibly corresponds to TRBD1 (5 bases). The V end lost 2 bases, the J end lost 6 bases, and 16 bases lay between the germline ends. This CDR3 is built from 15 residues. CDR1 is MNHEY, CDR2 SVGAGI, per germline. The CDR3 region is CASSYRARVVDGYTF. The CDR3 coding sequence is TGTGCCAGCAGTTACCGCGCCAGGGTGGTTGATGGCTACACCTTC.

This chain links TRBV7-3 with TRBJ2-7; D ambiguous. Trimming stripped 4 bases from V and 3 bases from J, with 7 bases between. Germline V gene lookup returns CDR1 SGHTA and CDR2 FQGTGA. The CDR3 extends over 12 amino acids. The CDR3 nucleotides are TGTGCCAGCAGCTCCGACGGCTACGAGCAGTACTTC. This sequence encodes CASSSDGYEQYF.

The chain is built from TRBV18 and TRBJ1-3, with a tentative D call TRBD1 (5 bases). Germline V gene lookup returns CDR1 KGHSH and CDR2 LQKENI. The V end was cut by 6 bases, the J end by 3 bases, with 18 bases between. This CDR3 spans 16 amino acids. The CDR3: CASSLTGTQDGNTIYF. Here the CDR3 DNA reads TGTGCCAGCTCCCTAACCGGGACGCAGGATGGAAACACCATATATTTT.

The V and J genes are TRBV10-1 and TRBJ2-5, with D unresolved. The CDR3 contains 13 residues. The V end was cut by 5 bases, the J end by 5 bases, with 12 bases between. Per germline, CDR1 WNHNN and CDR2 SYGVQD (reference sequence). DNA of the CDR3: TGCGCCAGCAGTCCAGCGATGGGGGAGACCCAGTACTTC. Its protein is CASSPAMGETQYF.

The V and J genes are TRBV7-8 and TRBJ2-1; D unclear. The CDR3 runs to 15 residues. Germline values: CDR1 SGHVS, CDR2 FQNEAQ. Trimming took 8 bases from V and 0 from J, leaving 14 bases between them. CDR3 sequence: CASESTLSSYNEQFF. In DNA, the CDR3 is TGTGCCAGCGAATCGACTCTGAGCTCCTACAATGAGCAGTTCTTC.

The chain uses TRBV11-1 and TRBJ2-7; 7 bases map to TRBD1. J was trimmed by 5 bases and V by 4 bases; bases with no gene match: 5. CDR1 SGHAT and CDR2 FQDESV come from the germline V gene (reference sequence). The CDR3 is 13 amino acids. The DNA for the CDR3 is TGTGCCAGCAGCTATAACAGGGGACACGAGCAGTACTTC. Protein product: CASSYNRGHEQYF.

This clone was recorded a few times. The CDR3 sequence is CASSYARDYEQYF. DNA for the CDR3: TGTGCCAGCAGTTACGCCAGGGACTACGAGCAGTACTTC. This chain links TRBV6-5 with TRBJ2-7, with D maybe TRBD1 (5 bases). CDR1 and CDR2 (germline): MNHEY, SVGAGI. The CDR3 is 13 residues long. With 2 bases removed from V and 3 bases from J, the gap between germline ends came to 8 bases.

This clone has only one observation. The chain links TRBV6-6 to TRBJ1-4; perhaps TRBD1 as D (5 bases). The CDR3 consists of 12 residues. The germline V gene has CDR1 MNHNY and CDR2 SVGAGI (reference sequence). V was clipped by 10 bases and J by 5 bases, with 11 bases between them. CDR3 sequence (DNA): TGTGCCACCGAGAAGGGGAATGAAAAACTGTTTTTT. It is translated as CATEKGNEKLFF.

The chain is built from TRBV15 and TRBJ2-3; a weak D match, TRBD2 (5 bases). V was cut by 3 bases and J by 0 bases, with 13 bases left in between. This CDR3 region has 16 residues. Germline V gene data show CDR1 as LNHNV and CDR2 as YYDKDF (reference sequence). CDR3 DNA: TGTGCCACCAGCAGGCTCATGGTAGCGAGCACAGATACGCAGTATTTT. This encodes CATSRLMVASTDTQYF.

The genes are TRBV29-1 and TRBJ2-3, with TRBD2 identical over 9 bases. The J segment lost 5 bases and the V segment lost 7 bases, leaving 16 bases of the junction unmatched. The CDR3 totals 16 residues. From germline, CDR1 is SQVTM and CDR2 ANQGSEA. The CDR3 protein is CSALVGAGGPLDTQYF. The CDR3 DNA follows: TGCAGCGCCCTCGTCGGGGCGGGAGGGCCTTTAGATACGCAGTATTTT.

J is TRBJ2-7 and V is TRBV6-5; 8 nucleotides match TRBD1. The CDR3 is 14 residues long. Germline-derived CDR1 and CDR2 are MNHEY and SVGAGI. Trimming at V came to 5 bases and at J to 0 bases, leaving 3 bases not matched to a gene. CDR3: CASSRQGPSYEQYF. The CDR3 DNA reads TGTGCCAGCAGTAGACAGGGGCCCTCCTACGAGCAGTACTTC.

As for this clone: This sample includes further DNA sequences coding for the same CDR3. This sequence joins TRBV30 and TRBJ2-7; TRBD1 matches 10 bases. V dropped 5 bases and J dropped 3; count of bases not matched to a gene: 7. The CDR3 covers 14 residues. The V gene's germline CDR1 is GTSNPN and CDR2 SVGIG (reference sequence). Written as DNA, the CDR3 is TGTGCCTGGGTACGACAGGGGGCTAGCTACGAGCAGTACTTC. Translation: CAWVRQGASYEQYF.

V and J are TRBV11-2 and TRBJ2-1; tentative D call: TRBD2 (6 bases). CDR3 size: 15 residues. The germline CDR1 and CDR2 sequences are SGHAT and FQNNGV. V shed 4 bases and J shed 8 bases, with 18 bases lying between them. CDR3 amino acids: CASSSRASRDYEQFF. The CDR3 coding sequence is TGTGCCAGCAGCTCCCGTGCATCCCGGGACTATGAGCAGTTCTTC.

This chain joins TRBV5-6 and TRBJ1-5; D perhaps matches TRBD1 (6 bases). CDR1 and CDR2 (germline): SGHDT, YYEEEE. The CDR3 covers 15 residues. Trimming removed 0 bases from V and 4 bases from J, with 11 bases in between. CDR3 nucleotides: TGTGCCAGCAGCTTGGGTGACAGGAGTAATCAGCCCCAGCATTTT. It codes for CASSLGDRSNQPQHF.